Following are 22 T cell receptor beta chains from one sample sequenced in a study of PD-1 blockade in classical Hodgkin lymphoma. Every patient experienced relapse after autologous stem cell transplantation, and brentuximab vedotin exposure varied. This table comes from immunoSEQ multiplex PCR, and its TCRdb copy is limited to in-frame clones, with some not included. The sample lists approximately 80,000 clones; about nine tenths were seen once. The material sequenced was peripheral blood mononuclear cells (PBMCs), taken at baseline. Receptors originate from a human donor with classical Hodgkin lymphoma.

V usage is TRBV10-1 and J usage is TRBJ2-3; 10 nucleotides match TRBD2. In germline, CDR1 is WNHNN, CDR2 SYGVQD (reference sequence). This CDR3 region has 16 residues. V dropped 0 bases and J dropped 1; count of bases not matched to a gene: 1. The CDR3 DNA follows: TGCGCCAGCAGTGAGTCGGGGACTAGCGGCACAGATACGCAGTATTTT. Translated: CASSESGTSGTDTQYF.

This chain joins TRBV11-2 and TRBJ2-7, with 8 bases that match TRBD2. The CDR3 is made up of 17 amino acids. Germline V gives CDR1 SGHAT, CDR2 FQNNGV. After removal of 1 base from V and 0 bases from J, the junction contained 8 bases not matched to a gene. CDR3 loop: CASSLAGSGTLSYEQYF. Written as DNA, the CDR3 is TGTGCCAGCAGCTTAGCTGGTAGCGGGACTCTCTCCTACGAGCAGTACTTC. The variable domain in full, with the rest retrieved from reference TRBV11-2 and TRBJ2-7, is EAGVAQSPRYKIIEKRQSVAFWCNPISGHATLYWYQQILGQGPKLLIQFQNNGVVDDSQLPKDRFSAERLKGVDSTLKIQPAKLEDSAVYLCASSLAGSGTLSYEQYFGPGTRLTVT.

The V call is TRBV19, the J call TRBJ2-3; D is ambiguous. This CDR3 has 12 residues. V was cut by 4 bases and J by 8 bases, with 10 bases left in between. Germline lookup yields CDR1 LNHDA and CDR2 SQIVND (reference sequence). The CDR3: CASSRSGFTQYF. The CDR3 bases are TGTGCCAGTAGTAGATCAGGTTTTACGCAGTATTTT.

The chain couples TRBV25-1 to TRBJ2-5; D gene uncertain. From germline, CDR1 is MGHDK and CDR2 SYGVNS. V was cut by 4 bases and J by 4 bases, with 10 bases left in between. The CDR3 covers 13 residues. CDR3 sequence (DNA): TGTGCCAGCAGTGTTTGGGGTGGAGAGACCCAGTACTTC. This gives the protein CASSVWGGETQYF.

The chain couples TRBV5-1 to TRBJ2-7; tentatively, D is TRBD1 or TRBD2 (6 bases each). Germline V gene lookup returns CDR1 SGHRS and CDR2 YFSETQ. The V end lost 4 bases, the J end lost 3 bases, and 17 bases lay between the germline ends. The CDR3 runs 15 residues. The DNA for the CDR3 is TGCGCCAGCAGCCCTCGTGGAGGGGGAGTCTACGAGCAGTACTTC. Encoded protein: CASSPRGGGVYEQYF.

The V gene is TRBV6-6, the J gene TRBJ1-1; TRBD1 matches at 7 bases. Germline CDR1 is MNHNY and CDR2 is SVGAGI (reference sequence). The CDR3 covers 14 residues. The J segment lost 5 bases and the V segment lost 6 bases, leaving 9 bases of the junction unmatched. The CDR3 loop reads CASSHGQVKTEAFF. The CDR3 DNA sequence: TGTGCCAGCAGCCACGGACAGGTAAAAACTGAAGCTTTCTTT.

The CDR3 reads CASSSEENTEAFF. CDR3 DNA: TGTGCCAGCAGCTCAGAAGAAAACACTGAAGCTTTCTTT. The rearrangement joins TRBV2 to TRBJ1-1; D remains ambiguous. Germline assignment: CDR1 SNHLY and CDR2 FYNNEI. The V end lost 6 bases, the J end lost 2 bases, and 10 bases lay between the germline ends. The CDR3 is made up of 13 amino acids. Using reference TRBV2 and TRBJ1-1 for the parts outside the CDR3, the full variable domain is EPEVTQTPSHQVTQMGQEVILRCVPISNHLYFYWYRQILGQKVEFLVSFYNNEISEKSEIFDDQFSVERPDGSNFTLKIRSTKLEDSAMYFCASSSEENTEAFFGQGTRLTVV.

This chain links TRBV2 with TRBJ2-7, with 8 bases lining up with TRBD1. With V trimmed by 6 bases and J by 2 bases, 15 bases remained unmatched. The CDR3 is 17 residues long. CDR1 is SNHLY and CDR2 is FYNNEI in the germline V gene. DNA of the CDR3: TGTGCCAGCAGCGACGTGATGACAGGGGATTTCCCCTACGAGCAGTACTTC. Its protein is CASSDVMTGDFPYEQYF.

The gene calls are TRBV4-2 and TRBJ2-1, with D perhaps matching TRBD2 (5 bases). Germline CDR1 reads LGHNA; CDR2 reads YNFKEQ. The V and J ends lost 1 base and 8 bases respectively, with 12 bases between them. The CDR3 sequence is 14 residues long. CDR3 loop: CASSQVAGPHEQFF. In DNA, the CDR3 is TGTGCCAGCAGCCAAGTTGCGGGTCCCCATGAGCAGTTCTTC.

The gene calls are TRBV7-2 and TRBJ1-5; D is ambiguous. In germline, CDR1 is SGHTA, CDR2 FQGNSA. Trimming stripped 1 base from V and 9 bases from J, with 7 bases between. The CDR3 is made up of 12 amino acids. The CDR3 spells CASSLGRWPQHF. Written as DNA, the CDR3 is TGTGCCAGCAGCTTAGGCCGGTGGCCCCAGCATTTT.

J is TRBJ2-1 and V is TRBV4-1; TRBD1 aligns across 7 bases. The CDR3 is made up of 14 amino acids. V was pared by 4 bases and J by 9 bases, with 9 bases of the junction left unmatched. CDR1 and CDR2 from the germline V gene are MGHRA and YSYEKL. In nucleotides, the CDR3 is TGCGCCAGCAGCCCCGGGACAGTAGAGGGTGAGCAGTTCTTC. Translating gives CASSPGTVEGEQFF.

The chain employs TRBV7-7 and TRBJ1-4; TRBD1 matches 9 bases. Germline CDR1 and CDR2: SSHAT and FNYEAQ (reference sequence). V gave up 5 bases and J gave up 5 bases; unmatched junction bases: 6. The CDR3 loop spans 15 amino acids. In DNA, the CDR3 is TGTGCCAGCAGCCCTATTGGGACAGGGAATGAAAAACTGTTTTTT. The encoded protein is CASSPIGTGNEKLFF.

CDR3 residues: CASRSSHGTASLLSGNTIYF. The CDR3 coding sequence is TGTGCCAGCAGATCCTCCCATGGGACAGCTTCACTCCTCTCTGGAAACACCATATATTTT. The chain is built from TRBV27 and TRBJ1-3; 7 bases fit TRBD1. CDR1 and CDR2 (germline): MNHEY, SMNVEV (reference sequence). With 6 bases clipped from V and 0 bases from J, the junction kept 20 bases outside the gene matches. The CDR3 totals 20 residues.

The CDR3 sequence is CASSLGQAVSYEQYF. The CDR3 nucleotides read TGTGCCAGCAGCCTTGGACAGGCTGTCTCCTACGAGCAGTACTTC. This rearrangement joins TRBV5-5 to TRBJ2-7; 7 bases fit TRBD1. CDR1 is SGHKS, CDR2 YYEKEE, per germline (reference sequence). Trimming removed 4 bases from V and 0 bases from J; junction bases left unmatched: 7. The CDR3 is made up of 15 amino acids.

This chain joins TRBV15 and TRBJ2-3; D is unclear. The CDR3 totals 15 residues. Trimming pared 0 bases from V and 0 bases from J, leaving 7 bases between. Germline CDR1 reads LNHNV; CDR2 reads YYDKDF (reference sequence). The CDR3 DNA follows: TGTGCCACCAGCAGAGATCAGGCTAGCACAGATACGCAGTATTTT. Translated: CATSRDQASTDTQYF. The full variable domain, rest sourced from reference TRBV15 and TRBJ2-3, is DAMVIQNPRYQVTQFGKPVTLSCSQTLNHNVMYWYQQKSSQAPKLLFHYYDKDFNNEADTPDNFQSRRPNTSFCFLDIRSPGLGDTAMYLCATSRDQASTDTQYFGPGTRLTVL.

This chain links TRBV11-2 with TRBJ2-1; tentative D call: TRBD2 (6 bases). The CDR3 loop spans 15 amino acids. Between the trimmed V and J ends, which lost 0 bases and 2 bases, there was a span of 8 bases. Germline assignment: CDR1 SGHAT and CDR2 FQNNGV. CDR3 sequence: CASSLDPGAYNEQFF. The CDR3 bases are TGTGCCAGCAGCTTAGATCCGGGGGCCTACAATGAGCAGTTCTTC.

CDR3 nucleotide sequence: TGCGCCAGCAGCTTGACTAAAGAGGGGAGCTCCTACGAGCAGTACTTC. Amino acid sequence: CASSLTKEGSSYEQYF. The chain combines TRBV5-1 with TRBJ2-7; tentatively, D is TRBD1 or TRBD2 (5 bases each). The CDR3 totals 16 residues. CDR1 is SGHRS, CDR2 YFSETQ, per germline. The V end was cut by 1 base, the J end by 0 bases, with 14 bases between. The full variable domain, in which reference TRBV5-1 and TRBJ2-7 provide the parts outside the CDR3, is KAGVTQTPRYLIKTRGQQVTLSCSPISGHRSVSWYQQTPGQGLQFLFEYFSETQRNKGNFPGRFSGRQFSNSRSEMNVSTLELGDSALYLCASSLTKEGSSYEQYFGPGTRLTVT.

The chain employs TRBV30 and TRBJ1-2; D is perhaps TRBD1 (6 bases). Germline assignment: CDR1 GTSNPN and CDR2 SVGIG (reference sequence). This CDR3 has 13 amino acids. The V gene lost 2 bases and the J gene lost 6 bases, with 13 bases spanning the gap. This CDR3 is CAWSRGGQDGYTF. DNA for the CDR3: TGTGCCTGGAGTAGGGGGGGGCAGGATGGCTACACCTTC. Complete variable domain (other parts from reference TRBV30 and TRBJ1-2): SQTIHQWPATLVQPVGSPLSLECTVEGTSNPNLYWYRQAAGRGLQLLFYSVGIGQISSEVPQNLSASRPQDRQFILSSKKLLLSDSGFYLCAWSRGGQDGYTFGSGTRLTVV.

This clone has just one count. The V and J genes are TRBV6-5 and TRBJ2-1; D might be TRBD2 (5 bases). The CDR3 contains 16 residues. Germline CDR1 reads MNHEY; CDR2 reads SVGAGI. V was cut by 2 bases and J by 4 bases, with 15 bases left in between. This chain's CDR3 is CASSYTGLPPYNEQFF. As DNA, the CDR3 is TGTGCCAGCAGTTACACGGGATTGCCCCCATACAATGAGCAGTTCTTC.

V usage is TRBV5-4 and J usage is TRBJ1-3; TRBD1 is a possible D gene (5 bases). Trimming left V 4 bases short and J 0 bases short, with 8 bases between. Germline CDR1 reads SGHNT; CDR2 reads YYREEE (reference sequence). The CDR3 runs to 14 residues. The DNA of the CDR3 is TGTGCCAGCAGCCCGGGGGTCTCTGGAAACACCATATATTTT. It specifies CASSPGVSGNTIYF.

The J gene is TRBJ2-3, the V gene TRBV28, with D unresolved. This CDR3 comprises 16 residues. V lost 5 bases, J lost 6 bases, and 21 bases lay in between. Germline V lookup: CDR1 MDHEN, CDR2 SYDVKM. The DNA for the CDR3 is TGTGCCAGCAGTAGCCCCGGAGCAGTAGGCGGTGATACGCAGTATTTT. It yields the protein CASSSPGAVGGDTQYF.

J is TRBJ1-3 and V is TRBV30, with D tentatively TRBD1 (5 bases). Between the trimmed V and J ends, which lost 1 base and 9 bases, there was a span of 13 bases. From germline, CDR1 is GTSNPN and CDR2 SVGIG (reference sequence). This CDR3 has 13 residues. This CDR3 reads CAWSAGHRGTIYF. The CDR3 nucleotides are TGTGCCTGGAGTGCAGGGCATCGCGGCACCATATATTTT. The full variable domain, rest sourced from reference TRBV30 and TRBJ1-3, is SQTIHQWPATLVQPVGSPLSLECTVEGTSNPNLYWYRQAAGRGLQLLFYSVGIGQISSEVPQNLSASRPQDRQFILSSKKLLLSDSGFYLCAWSAGHRGTIYFGEGSWLTVV.